Listed below are T cell receptor beta chains from one sample, sequenced in a study of T cells after yellow fever vaccination. TCRdb independently ran MiXCR on the 5' RACE reads; one entry per CDR3 protein. In the table there are under 150,000 distinct CDR3 sequences, less than 9.5% of which are singletons. The sequenced sample was CD4+ T cells sorted from PBMCs, obtained 5 days after the yellow fever booster vaccination. The receptors were gathered from a man under 40 who received the YFV17D yellow fever vaccine. Both conserved end residues are part of each CDR3. The D gene is left open where the match is weak. Not all rows give a size; the values are once, few, many and, for expanded clones, a class.

j_call,clone_size,d_call,cdr3_length,v_call,cdr3_nt,cdr3_aa
TRBJ2-3,many,.,17,TRBV5-1,TGCGCCAGCAGCTTGGCGGCGGGGACAGCTAGCACAGATACGCAGTATTTT,CASSLAAGTASTDTQYF
TRBJ2-3,many,TRBD2,14,TRBV7-2,TGTGCCAGCAGCCATAGCGGGAGCACAGATACGCAGTATTTT,CASSHSGSTDTQYF
TRBJ1-2,many,.,13,TRBV10-2,TGCGCCAGCAGTGAAGTCCGACAGGACGGCTACACCTTC,CASSEVRQDGYTF
TRBJ2-7,few,.,13,TRBV20-1,TGCAGTGCTAGAGACCGCCGTTTCGACGAGCAGTACTTC,CSARDRRFDEQYF
TRBJ2-5,many,.,13,TRBV28,TGTGCCAGCAGTTTTGCAGGGGGGGAGACCCAGTACTTC,CASSFAGGETQYF
TRBJ1-5,many,.,12,TRBV20-1,TGCAGTGCTAGACGCGTTAATCAGCCCCAGCATTTT,CSARRVNQPQHF
TRBJ2-3,many,.,13,TRBV10-3,TGTGCCATCAATTCAGGGGCCACAGATACGCAGTATTTT,CAINSGATDTQYF
TRBJ2-1,many,TRBD2,17,TRBV3-1,TGTGCCAGCAGCCAAGCTGGCGGGACTAGCGGGAAGGTTGAGCAGTTCTTC,CASSQAGGTSGKVEQFF
TRBJ2-1,many,.,15,TRBV12-3/TRBV12-4,TGTGCCAGCAGTTTCGATAGGTACCCACGCAATGAGCAGTTCTTC,CASSFDRYPRNEQFF
TRBJ2-3,many,.,15,TRBV7-2,TGTGCCAGCAGCCAAAGGGCAGTCGGCACAGATACGCAGTATTTT,CASSQRAVGTDTQYF
TRBJ1-2,many,.,14,TRBV7-9,TGTGCCAGCAGCTTAGCGCCGGGTGGGTATGGCTACACCTTC,CASSLAPGGYGYTF
TRBJ2-3,few,.,16,TRBV5-4,TGTGCCAGCAGCTTGGAACCAGGGCTAATCCTAGATACGCAGTATTTT,CASSLEPGLILDTQYF
TRBJ1-1,many,TRBD1,11,TRBV29-1,TGCAGCCAAAGACAGGGGGCATACGCTTTCTTT,CSQRQGAYAFF
TRBJ2-3,many,TRBD2,17,TRBV7-2,TGTGCCAGCAGCTCCCGGACTAGCGGAGGCCCCACAGATACGCAGTATTTT,CASSSRTSGGPTDTQYF
TRBJ1-5,many,.,12,TRBV7-9,TGTGCCAGCAGCTTGCAGAATCAGCCCCAGCATTTT,CASSLQNQPQHF
TRBJ2-2,many,TRBD2,15,TRBV3-1,TGTGCCAGCAGCCAACGTAGCGGGAGTGCCGGGGAGCTGTTTTTT,CASSQRSGSAGELFF
TRBJ1-5,many,.,13,TRBV20-1,TGCAGTGCAATAGAGGATAGCAATCAGCCCCAGCATTTT,CSAIEDSNQPQHF
TRBJ1-2,.,.,17,TRBV5-6,TGTGCCAGCAGCGTCGCGCTACAGGGTTGGTCGAACTATGGCTACACCTTC,CASSVALQGWSNYGYTF
TRBJ2-7,many,TRBD1,15,TRBV7-7,TGTGCTAGCAGCCTTGGGACAGGGGGCTTCAACGAGCAGTACTTC,CASSLGTGGFNEQYF
TRBJ1-4,many,TRBD1,15,TRBV25-1,TGTGCCAGCAGTGAGGCGACAGGGGGCAACGAAAAACTGTTTTTT,CASSEATGGNEKLFF
TRBJ2-4,many,TRBD1,13,TRBV10-3,TGTGCCATCAGTGAAGACAGGGTGAACATTCAGTACTTC,CAISEDRVNIQYF
TRBJ2-5,many,.,14,TRBV7-2,TGTGCCACCCAAAGGGGGACTCTACAAGAGACCCAGTACTTC,CATQRGTLQETQYF
TRBJ2-3,many,TRBD2,15,TRBV5-1,TGCGCCAGCAGCTTGGTAGCCAGCGGGATGGATACGCAGTATTTT,CASSLVASGMDTQYF
TRBJ1-2,many,TRBD1,15,TRBV5-1,TGCGCCAGCAGCTTCACCTCGACAGGGGGGAATGGCTACACCTTC,CASSFTSTGGNGYTF
TRBJ1-4,.,.,14,TRBV7-2,TGTGCCAGCAGCACGGCAGCAACTAATGAAAAACTGTTTTTT,CASSTAATNEKLFF
TRBJ2-1,many,.,17,TRBV4-3,TGCGCCAGCAGCCGGAGGGACACCGCAAGAAATTACAATGAGCAGTTCTTC,CASSRRDTARNYNEQFF
TRBJ2-4,.,.,18,TRBV12-3/TRBV12-4,TGTGCCAGCAGTCCATACCCTAACCGACCCCTAGCCAAAAACATTCAGTACTTC,CASSPYPNRPLAKNIQYF
TRBJ2-1,many,.,14,TRBV24-1,TGTGCCACCAGTGATTCGGGGCCTTACAATGAGCAGTTCTTC,CATSDSGPYNEQFF
TRBJ2-5,many,.,12,TRBV20-1,TGCAGTGCAAAAACTTCCCAAGAGACCCAGTACTTC,CSAKTSQETQYF
TRBJ2-3,many,.,14,TRBV5-1,TGCGCCAGCCTTAGCGGCCCTGGGACAGATACGCAGTATTTT,CASLSGPGTDTQYF
TRBJ2-7,few,TRBD2,17,TRBV12-3/TRBV12-4,TGTGCCAGCAGTTTAAAAAGATTGGGGAGGGGATCCTACGAGCAGTACTTC,CASSLKRLGRGSYEQYF
TRBJ2-4,many,.,15,TRBV28,TGTGCCAGCAGTCTCCTTACAGGGTTCGGGAACATTCAGTACTTC,CASSLLTGFGNIQYF
TRBJ2-5,many,TRBD1,12,TRBV29-1,TGCAGCGTTGAGGCAGGGGGACAGACCCAGTACTTC,CSVEAGGQTQYF
TRBJ1-1,many,TRBD1,17,TRBV5-1,TGCGCCAGCAGCTTGGGCCCTAGGACAGGCGGGAACACTGAAGCTTTCTTT,CASSLGPRTGGNTEAFF
TRBJ2-1,many,TRBD2,15,TRBV4-2,TGTGCCAGCAGCCAAAGGGACGGGAGGGCCCTTGAGCAGTTCTTC,CASSQRDGRALEQFF
TRBJ2-3,many,.,15,TRBV7-3,TGTGCCAGCAGCTTAAGGTTCCGAGGCACAGATACGCAGTATTTT,CASSLRFRGTDTQYF
TRBJ2-1,many,TRBD2,15,TRBV23-1,TGCGCCAGCAGTCACAAAGCGGGAAGATTTAATGAGCAGTTCTTC,CASSHKAGRFNEQFF
TRBJ2-7,many,.,14,TRBV6-2/TRBV6-3,TGTGCCAGCACCCAACGGGGCGACCTCTACGAGCAGTACTTC,CASTQRGDLYEQYF
TRBJ2-2,many,TRBD1,14,TRBV5-6,TGTGCCAGCACACAGGGGGTTTACACCGGGGAGCTGTTTTTT,CASTQGVYTGELFF
TRBJ2-1,many,TRBD2,14,TRBV3-1,TGTGCCAGCAGCTTGGGCGGGGGAGACAATGAGCAGTTCTTC,CASSLGGGDNEQFF
TRBJ2-7,.,TRBD2,12,TRBV6-5,TGTGCCACTGGGACTAGCGTCTACGAGCAGTACTTC,CATGTSVYEQYF
TRBJ2-1,many,TRBD2,14,TRBV10-3,TGTGCCATCAGTGGCGGGAGGGCTTACAATGAGCAGTTCTTC,CAISGGRAYNEQFF
TRBJ1-1,many,.,11,TRBV20-1,TGCAGTGCTAGACAGGGCACTGAAGCTTTCTTT,CSARQGTEAFF
TRBJ2-2,few,.,17,TRBV7-2,TGTGCCAGCGGGATTAGACAGGTCCTCGCGAACACCGGGGAGCTGTTTTTT,CASGIRQVLANTGELFF
TRBJ2-1,many,.,18,TRBV12-3/TRBV12-4,TGTGCCAGCAGTTTAGCGGGTTTCGTGACGCTGTCCTACAATGAGCAGTTCTTC,CASSLAGFVTLSYNEQFF
TRBJ2-7,.,TRBD1,14,TRBV5-1,TGCGCCAGCAGCCGAGACAGGGTACCCTACGAGCAGTACTTC,CASSRDRVPYEQYF
TRBJ2-1,many,TRBD2,14,TRBV4-3,TGCGCCAGCAGCCAAGATTGGAGCGGGACGTTCCAATTCTTC,CASSQDWSGTFQFF
TRBJ2-3,.,.,13,TRBV7-2,TGTGCCAGCAGCCCAGAGGGTATAGATACGCAGTATTTT,CASSPEGIDTQYF
TRBJ2-1,many,.,11,TRBV10-3,TGTGCCATCAAGGCGGACAATGAGCAGTTCTTC,CAIKADNEQFF
TRBJ1-2,many,.,14,TRBV20-1,TGCAGTGCTAGAACATCCGGCGGCGCGGGGGGCTACACCTTC,CSARTSGGAGGYTF
TRBJ2-4,many,.,13,TRBV3-1,TGTGCCAGCAGCCAAGCAGGGACAAACATTCAGTACTTC,CASSQAGTNIQYF
TRBJ2-7,many,TRBD2,15,TRBV30,TGTGCCTGGAGTCGGCGTCTAGCGGGGTTCTACGAGCAGTACTTC,CAWSRRLAGFYEQYF
TRBJ2-6,many,TRBD1,17,TRBV5-1,TGCGCCAGCAGCTTGTACCAGGGGGCGGCTGGGGCCAACGTCCTGACTTTC,CASSLYQGAAGANVLTF
TRBJ1-1,few,.,15,TRBV5-4,TGTGCCAGCAGACTTTGGACAGCTCCGAACACTGAAGCTTTCTTT,CASRLWTAPNTEAFF
TRBJ2-3,many,.,14,TRBV18,TGTGCCAGCTCACCACCGAATCTGGGAGATACGCAGTATTTT,CASSPPNLGDTQYF
TRBJ2-3,many,.,14,TRBV28,TGTGCCAGCAGTTGGGGGATTAGCACAGATACGCAGTATTTT,CASSWGISTDTQYF
TRBJ1-2,many,.,11,TRBV7-9,TGTGCCAGCAGCCCCCTAAATGGCTACACCTTC,CASSPLNGYTF
TRBJ2-1,many,TRBD1,15,TRBV7-9,TGTGCCAGCAGCTTATATCAGGGGGCGAAGCGGGAGCAGTTCTTC,CASSLYQGAKREQFF